This T cell receptor (beta chain) was identified in a study of OX40 agonist ivuxolimab in advanced cancers. Study-level background: Ivuxolimab was an agonistic, fully human IgG2 monoclonal antibody directed against OX40 (CD134), a costimulatory receptor. The paper covers the monotherapy dose-escalation part of the phase I ivuxolimab trial, which included N of about 56 patients. In the dose-escalation cohort, nearly 85% of patients were male, and the mean age was roughly 60 years with a range of about 20 to 80. Of the roughly 51 patients in dose escalation, about 20 had hepatocellular carcinoma, approximately 15 had melanoma, 9 had renal cell carcinoma and 9 had head and neck cancer. Patients were allowed to have had prior anti-PD-1, anti-PD-L1 or anti-CTLA-4 therapy, and around two fifths of the dose-escalation patients had been treated with checkpoint inhibitors. Peripheral TCRbeta sequencing was intended to test whether TCR sequence diversity was altered and clonal T-cell expansion was caused by ivuxolimab. Partial responses occurred in three dose-escalation patients, of whom one had hepatocellular carcinoma and two had cutaneous melanoma. Intravenous ivuxolimab was administered to patients every 2 weeks at six dose levels: 0.01, 0.1, 0.3, 1.5, 3 and 10 mg/kg.

The study at large found these results: Low levels of normalized T-cell clonal expansion were also seen in some patients who did not respond. At doses of 0.1 to 3.0 mg/kg, clonal expansion of both CD4+ and CD8+ T cells in blood was seen between baseline and week 6. The antigen specificity of the clonally expanded peripheral T cells was not determined. Partial responders in the 0.1-3.0 mg/kg groups had among the lowest normalized peripheral clonal expansion, especially among CD8+ T cells. After ivuxolimab, expanded clones were on average more numerous among CD8+ T cells than among CD4+ T cells.

A note on this clone: What antigen it recognizes has not been identified. The input lacks base qualities; no much larger clone sits a single base away.

The trial excluded patients who had a history of autoimmune disease or were on systemic immunosuppression. In every dose cohort, peripheral blood was drawn for TCR sequencing at baseline, cycle 4 day 1, and cycle 7 day 1. Samples came from an open-label, multicenter, first-in-human phase I dose-escalation trial of ivuxolimab. The trial enrolled adults with locally advanced or metastatic head and neck squamous cell, hepatocellular, melanoma or renal cell carcinoma. Before TCR sequencing, CD4+ and CD8+ T cells were separately sorted from peripheral blood. For sequencing of the TCRbeta CDR3 region, genomic DNA was extracted from the sorted cells. TCRbeta CDR3 regions were sequenced using the immunoSEQ Assay. TCRdb took over this immuneACCESS table, retaining in-frame rearrangements with V and J assigned. Such tables are incomplete; in checked studies, under half of the missing clones stem from an unresolved V gene, and the remainder is unexplained. The sample contains some 67,000 clones, approximately 88% of them found a single time. About 0.6% of the sample lies in the top ten.

The CDR3, cysteine through phenylalanine, is 13 amino acids long. Just the 39-base CDR3 DNA is kept, in frame starting at base 1. CDR1 SEHNR and CDR2 FQNEAQ were looked up in the germline V gene (reference sequence). At the junction V is shortened by 4 bases and J by 6 bases, with 11 bases in between. This clonotype originated in an adult with an advanced solid tumor such as melanoma, head and neck, liver or kidney cancer. The specimen was CD4+ or CD8+ T cells sorted from blood, collected in a trial of the OX40 agonist ivuxolimab. This receptor chain uses TRBV7-9 and TRBJ2-3; D gene: possibly TRBD2, on 5 matching bases. The CDR3 in this case is CASSSLAKDTQYF. The sequenced DNA is TGTGCCAGCAGCTCCCTAGCTAAGGATACGCAGTATTTT.